This passage covers 28 T cell receptor beta chains from one sample sequenced in a study of shared clonotypes between healthy human individuals. Naive CD8 populations comprised CD45RO-negative cells positively selected for CCR7, excluding terminally differentiated effector memory CD45RA+ cells. Sequencing was performed with immunoSEQ multiplex PCR; in TCRdb, only in-frame clones are kept and a portion is missing. The top ten hold 24% of the sample, which has about 680,000 clones, roughly nine tenths seen once. Sample: naive CD8+ T cells sorted from blood. Receptor source: a man in his thirties or forties in good health.

The rearrangement joins TRBV12-5 to TRBJ2-1; the match to TRBD1 covers 7 bases. The trim removed 5 bases at V and 0 bases at J, leaving 7 bases unmatched. The CDR3 is made up of 16 amino acids. CDR1 and CDR2 (germline): LGHNT, FRNRAP. CDR3 region: CASGTDGTVSYNEQFF. In DNA form, the CDR3 reads TGTGCTAGTGGTACAGATGGGACAGTCTCCTACAATGAGCAGTTCTTC.

This chain connects TRBV19 to TRBJ2-3; 11 bases match TRBD2. Losses at the gene ends were 7 bases for V and 2 bases for J; bases not matched to a gene: 14. Germline CDR1 reads LNHDA; CDR2 reads SQIVND (reference sequence). This CDR3 contains 18 residues. The CDR3 spells CASTPAPTSGRVTDTQYF. Here the CDR3 DNA reads TGTGCCAGTACCCCGGCCCCTACTAGCGGGAGAGTCACAGATACGCAGTATTTT.

This chain links TRBV11-2 with TRBJ2-6; D uncertain. The CDR3 is 13 amino acids. The V gene's germline CDR1 is SGHAT and CDR2 FQNNGV. V was clipped by 0 bases and J by 4 bases, with 1 base between them. CDR3 in DNA: TGTGCCAGCAGCTTAGACGGGGCCAACGTCCTGACTTTC. Translating gives CASSLDGANVLTF.

This rearrangement joins TRBV27 to TRBJ1-4; D remains unclear. V lost 1 base to trimming and J lost 8 bases, with 17 bases between them. Germline CDR1 and CDR2: MNHEY and SMNVEV (reference sequence). This CDR3 spans 16 amino acids. CDR3 region: CASSLYPFDSREKLFF. The CDR3 DNA follows: TGTGCCAGCAGTTTATACCCCTTCGATAGTCGCGAAAAACTGTTTTTT.

The rearrangement links TRBV28 to TRBJ2-1; TRBD2 is a possible D gene (6 bases). Germline CDR1 is MDHEN and CDR2 is SYDVKM. The CDR3 runs 16 residues. V was shortened by 5 bases and J by 6 bases, with 20 bases between the two germline ends. The CDR3 protein is CASSDYGRNQVNEQFF. CDR3 coding DNA: TGTGCCAGCAGTGACTATGGGAGGAATCAGGTCAATGAGCAGTTCTTC.

Concerning this clone itself: This likely reflects a read error, since a far larger clone is one base away. The chain employs TRBV7-2 and TRBJ2-7; D uncertain. From germline, CDR1 is SGHTA and CDR2 FQGNSA. V shed 5 bases and J shed 0 bases, with 2 bases lying between them. This CDR3 comprises 11 residues. CDR3 DNA sequence: TGTGCCAGCAGCAACTCCTACGAGCAGTACTTC. This gives the protein CASSNSYEQYF. Complete variable domain (other parts from reference TRBV7-2 and TRBJ2-7): GAGVSQSPSNKVTEKGKDVELRCDPISGHTALYWYRQSLGQGLEFLIYFQGNSAPDKSGLPSDRFSAERTGGSVSTLTIQRTQQEDSAVYLCASSNSYEQYFGPGTRLTVT.

The rearrangement joins TRBV6-4 to TRBJ2-3; 8 positions agree with TRBD2. In germline, CDR1 is MRHNA, CDR2 SNTAGT. The CDR3 consists of 15 residues. Trimming removed 6 bases from V and 2 bases from J; junction bases left unmatched: 7. The CDR3 protein is CASSGLAGATDTQYF. In DNA, the CDR3 is TGTGCCAGCAGCGGACTAGCCGGCGCCACAGATACGCAGTATTTT.

The chain recombines TRBV5-1 with TRBJ2-1; possible D gene TRBD1, 5 bases. The CDR3 extends over 14 amino acids. Trimming removed 5 bases from V and 0 bases from J, with 9 bases in between. From germline, CDR1 is SGHRS and CDR2 YFSETQ. The CDR3 here is CASRGASSYNEQFF. DNA of the CDR3: TGCGCCAGCAGAGGGGCGAGCTCCTACAATGAGCAGTTCTTC.

The J gene is TRBJ1-1, the V gene TRBV28; the D is unclear. Germline lookup yields CDR1 MDHEN and CDR2 SYDVKM. Trimming pared 0 bases from V and 1 base from J, leaving 9 bases between. The CDR3 is 15 amino acids. Here the CDR3 DNA reads TGTGCCAGCAGTTTATGGGGGATAAAGAACACTGAAGCTTTCTTT. Residues: CASSLWGIKNTEAFF.

DNA for the CDR3: TGTGCCAGCAGCTTAGAAGGTAGGACGACGACGGCTAGCTCCTACAATGAGCAGTTCTTC. As protein: CASSLEGRTTTASSYNEQFF. The chain recombines TRBV11-2 with TRBJ2-1; D not resolved. Germline assignment: CDR1 SGHAT and CDR2 FQNNGV. The germline V and J ends were trimmed by 0 bases and 0 bases, with 21 bases remaining between them. This CDR3 is built from 20 residues.

The CDR3 DNA sequence: TGTGCCAGCAGTTTATCCCCAATCACTGAAGCTTTCTTT. Translating gives CASSLSPITEAFF. The rearrangement links TRBV27 to TRBJ1-1; D gene unclear. Germline values: CDR1 MNHEY, CDR2 SMNVEV (reference sequence). There are 13 residues in the CDR3. Trimming removed 0 bases at V and 4 bases at J, with 6 bases between.

This clone was recorded only once. The CDR3 loop reads CASSYSGTSAYEQYF. The CDR3 DNA reads as TGTGCCAGCAGCTATTCCGGGACTAGCGCCTACGAGCAGTACTTC. J is TRBJ2-7 and V is TRBV5-4; 10 positions agree with TRBD2. The V gene's germline CDR1 is SGHNT and CDR2 YYREEE (reference sequence). The CDR3 totals 15 residues. The trim removed 3 bases at V and 2 bases at J, leaving 5 bases unmatched.

The gene calls are TRBV29-1 and TRBJ2-5, with unresolved D. From germline, CDR1 is SQVTM and CDR2 ANQGSEA. This CDR3 comprises 12 residues. Trimming shortened V by 4 bases and J by 1 base, and 7 bases separated the two germline ends. CDR3 protein: CSVGTAQETQYF. DNA for the CDR3: TGCAGCGTTGGAACAGCCCAAGAGACCCAGTACTTC.

CDR3 in DNA: TGTGCCAGCAGTGACCTAGCGGTCCCTGGGAATGAGCAGTTCTTC. Its protein product is CASSDLAVPGNEQFF. The chain couples TRBV6-4 to TRBJ2-1, with 7 bases identical to TRBD2. J lost 7 bases, V lost 2 bases, and 8 bases had no gene match. This CDR3 region has 15 residues. From germline, CDR1 is MRHNA and CDR2 SNTAGT.

The sample holds one count of this clone. The CDR3 loop reads CASSPGTSGDNEQFF. The CDR3 nucleotides read TGCGCCAGCAGTCCCGGGACTAGCGGCGACAATGAGCAGTTCTTC. The chain recombines TRBV5-1 with TRBJ2-1; 11 nucleotides agree with TRBD2. Unmatched junction bases numbered 6, after V lost 5 bases and J lost 5 bases. Germline V lookup: CDR1 SGHRS, CDR2 YFSETQ. There are 15 residues in the CDR3.

The V call is TRBV11-2, the J call TRBJ2-1; possible D gene TRBD1, 7 bases. Per the germline V gene, CDR1 is SGHAT and CDR2 is FQNNGV. The CDR3 spans 16 residues. V shed 0 bases and J shed 5 bases, with 14 bases lying between them. CDR3 DNA: TGTGCCAGCAGCTTAGATGCGGCAGGGGGGAACAATGAGCAGTTCTTC. Amino acids: CASSLDAAGGNNEQFF.

In the case of this clone: Other DNA sequences in the same sample also yield this CDR3. J is TRBJ2-7 and V is TRBV27; D is unclear. This CDR3 is built from 13 residues. Germline lookup yields CDR1 MNHEY and CDR2 SMNVEV (reference sequence). V was cut by 4 bases and J by 0 bases, with 7 bases left in between. The CDR3 nucleotides are TGTGCCAGCAGTTATAGGGTCTCCTACGAGCAGTACTTC. Its protein product is CASSYRVSYEQYF.

This clone was counted a single time. The genes are TRBV6-5 and TRBJ2-1; D remains unclear. Per the germline V gene, CDR1 is MNHEY and CDR2 is SVGAGI. The CDR3 extends over 16 amino acids. Trimming took 2 bases from V and 2 from J, leaving 13 bases between them. The CDR3 here is CASSYGQLVPYNEQFF. The CDR3 nucleotides read TGTGCCAGCAGTTACGGCCAGCTTGTGCCCTACAATGAGCAGTTCTTC.

The genes are TRBV5-1 and TRBJ2-2; D is unresolved. Germline V CDR1 and CDR2: SGHRS, YFSETQ. V shed 1 base and J shed 3 bases, with 7 bases lying between them. The CDR3 contains 14 residues. CDR3 loop: CASSLSADTGELFF. DNA for the CDR3: TGCGCCAGCAGCTTGAGTGCGGACACCGGGGAGCTGTTTTTT.

This chain joins TRBV10-3 and TRBJ2-1; D may be TRBD2 (5 bases). The V end was cut by 9 bases, the J end by 6 bases, with 21 bases between. The V gene's germline CDR1 is ENHRY and CDR2 SYGVKD. The CDR3 sequence is 15 residues long. As DNA, the CDR3 is TGTGCCATTGGAGGTGAGGAGAGGCTCCTCAATGAGCAGTTCTTC. Protein: CAIGGEERLLNEQFF.

This clone showed up just once. The gene calls are TRBV10-3 and TRBJ2-7; 12 bases are a match to TRBD2. J lost 4 bases, V lost 3 bases, and 7 bases had no gene match. The CDR3 is 16 amino acids. The germline V gene has CDR1 ENHRY and CDR2 SYGVKD. In nucleotides, the CDR3 is TGTGCCATCAGTGATGTGGCTAGCGGGAGGGGATACGAGCAGTACTTC. As protein: CAISDVASGRGYEQYF.

The V call is TRBV27, the J call TRBJ2-3, with 11 bases aligning to TRBD2. V gave up 5 bases and J gave up 4 bases; unmatched junction bases: 2. Germline CDR1 is MNHEY and CDR2 is SMNVEV (reference sequence). This CDR3 contains 14 residues. The CDR3 DNA is TGTGCCAGCAGTCCTAGCGGGAGGTCAGATACGCAGTATTTT. Translating it yields CASSPSGRSDTQYF.

CDR3 in amino acids: CASSQRDSYETQYF. CDR3 in DNA: TGTGCCAGCAGCCAACGGGACAGCTACGAGACCCAGTACTTC. The chain recombines TRBV14 with TRBJ2-5, with TRBD1 identical over 7 bases. The CDR3 has 14 residues. With V trimmed by 2 bases and J by 5 bases, 5 bases remained unmatched. Germline CDR1 SGHDN, CDR2 FVKESK. The full variable domain, completed using reference TRBV14 and TRBJ2-5, is EAGVTQFPSHSVIEKGQTVTLRCDPISGHDNLYWYRRVMGKEIKFLLHFVKESKQDESGMPNNRFLAERTGGTYSTLKVQPAELEDSGVYFCASSQRDSYETQYFGPGTRLLVL.

This clone was counted between two and nine times. The chain uses TRBV13 and TRBJ2-7; 7 bases are shared with TRBD1. This CDR3 is 13 amino acids long. J was trimmed by 6 bases and V by 5 bases; bases with no gene match: 7. CDR1 is PRHDT, CDR2 FYEKMQ, per germline (reference sequence). CDR3 loop: CASSTPTGPEQYF. DNA for the CDR3: TGTGCCAGCAGCACCCCGACAGGGCCCGAGCAGTACTTC.

The chain joins TRBV13 to TRBJ2-2; 11 bases match TRBD1. Germline V gives CDR1 PRHDT, CDR2 FYEKMQ (reference sequence). J was trimmed by 4 bases and V by 6 bases; bases with no gene match: 13. CDR3 size: 18 residues. CDR3 loop: CASRLGQGAGIGTGELFF. DNA for the CDR3: TGTGCCAGCAGACTAGGACAGGGGGCGGGTATCGGCACCGGGGAGCTGTTTTTT.

This clone was seen more than once but under ten times. The chain has TRBV10-2 and TRBJ2-7, with unresolved D. Trimming cost V 4 bases and J 1 base, with 5 bases left between them. The CDR3 has 12 residues. Germline V gene sequence: CDR1 WSHSY, CDR2 SAAADI. Here the CDR3 reads CASSGPSYEQYF. The CDR3 nucleotides read TGCGCCAGCAGTGGACCTTCCTACGAGCAGTACTTC.

Turning to this clone: The sample carries other DNA sequences with the same CDR3. The J gene is TRBJ2-3, the V gene TRBV5-6; the D call may be TRBD1 or TRBD2 (6 bases each). The CDR3 runs to 15 residues. Germline CDR1 SGHDT, CDR2 YYEEEE. Trimming shortened V by 0 bases and J by 0 bases, and 8 bases separated the two germline ends. The CDR3 nucleotides read TGTGCCAGCAGCTTGGCCGGGGGCAGCACAGATACGCAGTATTTT. It codes for CASSLAGGSTDTQYF.

In its sample, this clone was seen a few times. This chain links TRBV27 with TRBJ2-3; 8 bases match TRBD2. V was clipped by 1 base and J by 2 bases; unmatched bases: 8. The CDR3 loop spans 17 amino acids. CDR1 and CDR2 from the germline V gene are MNHEY and SMNVEV (reference sequence). CDR3 sequence reads: CASSLYMVREVTDTQYF. The CDR3 nucleotides read TGTGCCAGCAGTTTATACATGGTGCGGGAGGTCACAGATACGCAGTATTTT.